This T cell receptor beta chain was captured in a study of T cells in narcolepsy. This clone was recorded a few times. Sequencing used immunoSEQ multiplex PCR; TCRdb keeps in-frame clones, though not all of them. The sample lists fewer than 35,000 clones; roughly 80% were seen once. CDR1 and CDR2 (germline): MDHEN, SYDVKM. This CDR3 spans 12 amino acids. V shed 6 bases and J shed 7 bases, with 12 bases lying between them. The TCR originated in a human donor in good health. Sequencing was carried out using memory (CD45RA-) CD4+ T cells from blood. The chain joins TRBV28 to TRBJ1-2, with D maybe TRBD1 (5 bases). The CDR3 sequence: CASSMAGLGYTF. The CDR3 coding sequence is TGTGCCAGCAGCATGGCGGGGCTTGGCTACACCTTC.